This is a list of T cell receptor beta chains from one sample in a study of blood T cells in healthy people across ages. MiXCR, run by TCRdb on the 5' RACE reads, gives a single entry per CDR3 protein. The sample includes roughly 730,000 distinct CDR3 sequences, 56% of them seen just once. The sample was blood. The receptors here all came from a man aged 40-49 years in good health. Each CDR3 is given with its conserved first and last residue. A D gene is named only where the DNA matches it firmly. A clone size is listed for some rows: how often the clone was seen (once, few, many), or a class if it is expanded.

j_gene: TRBJ2-6; v_gene: TRBV9; abundance: few; d_gene: TRBD1; CDR3nt: TGTGCCAGCAGCCAAGATACCGGGACAGGGGGCGCAGCGGGGGCCAACGTCCTGACTTTC; CDR3aa: CASSQDTGTGGAAGANVLTF
j_gene: TRBJ2-7; v_gene: TRBV12-3/TRBV12-4; abundance: few; d_gene: .; CDR3nt: TGTGCCAGCAGTTTGCTAGTCGGATACGAGCAGTACTTC; CDR3aa: CASSLLVGYEQYF
j_gene: TRBJ1-1; v_gene: TRBV29-1; abundance: .; d_gene: .; CDR3nt: TGCAGCGTCCCCGGAGGGCAGTTGAACACTGAAGCTTTCTTT; CDR3aa: CSVPGGQLNTEAFF
j_gene: TRBJ2-7; v_gene: TRBV7-3; abundance: .; d_gene: .; CDR3nt: TGTGCCAGCAGCTTAAGTGGGGCCAACTCCTACGAGCAGTACTTC; CDR3aa: CASSLSGANSYEQYF
j_gene: TRBJ2-4; v_gene: TRBV20-1; abundance: few; d_gene: .; CDR3nt: TGCAGTCCCATGAGGGGCAGCTCAGCCAAAAACATTCAGTACTTC; CDR3aa: CSPMRGSSAKNIQYF
j_gene: TRBJ2-7; v_gene: TRBV7-2; abundance: .; d_gene: .; CDR3nt: TGTGCCAGCAGCATTAACCCTGGATACGAGCAGTACTTC; CDR3aa: CASSINPGYEQYF
j_gene: TRBJ2-7; v_gene: TRBV5-1; abundance: .; d_gene: TRBD2; CDR3nt: TGCGCCAGCAGCTTGGGTCTGACTAGCGGGGCAAGCTCCTACGAGCAGTACTTC; CDR3aa: CASSLGLTSGASSYEQYF
j_gene: TRBJ2-1; v_gene: TRBV12-3/TRBV12-4; abundance: .; d_gene: .; CDR3nt: TGTGCCAGCAGCCTACATCGGGCGAGCTCCTACAATGAGCAGTTCTTC; CDR3aa: CASSLHRASSYNEQFF
j_gene: TRBJ1-1; v_gene: TRBV28; abundance: .; d_gene: .; CDR3nt: TGTGCCAGCAGAAAGGGGGGAGCGAGCATGAACACTGAAGCTTTCTTT; CDR3aa: CASRKGGASMNTEAFF
j_gene: TRBJ2-7; v_gene: TRBV28; abundance: .; d_gene: .; CDR3nt: TGTGCCGGCAGTTTACCAAACACAGGGTTCGATAGCGAGCAGTACTTC; CDR3aa: CAGSLPNTGFDSEQYF
j_gene: TRBJ1-6; v_gene: TRBV7-2; abundance: .; d_gene: .; CDR3nt: TGTGCCAGCAGCGTGGACGGCTATAATTCACCCCTCCACTTT; CDR3aa: CASSVDGYNSPLHF
j_gene: TRBJ2-3; v_gene: TRBV6-5; abundance: .; d_gene: .; CDR3nt: TGTGCCAGCAGTTCCGCGGACCTACACACAGATACGCAGTATTTT; CDR3aa: CASSSADLHTDTQYF
j_gene: TRBJ1-2; v_gene: TRBV5-5; abundance: few; d_gene: .; CDR3nt: TGTGCCAGCAGCTTGGACAACGGAAGAGGTGGCTACACCTTC; CDR3aa: CASSLDNGRGGYTF
j_gene: TRBJ1-1; v_gene: TRBV5-1; abundance: .; d_gene: TRBD1; CDR3nt: TGCGCCAGCAGCTGGGGGACAGGGAGCACTGAAGCTTTCTTT; CDR3aa: CASSWGTGSTEAFF
j_gene: TRBJ1-1; v_gene: TRBV3-1; abundance: .; d_gene: .; CDR3nt: TGTGCCAGCAGCCAAGTTCTAACTGAAGCTTTCTTT; CDR3aa: CASSQVLTEAFF
j_gene: TRBJ1-2; v_gene: TRBV20-1; abundance: .; d_gene: TRBD1; CDR3nt: TGCAGTGCTAGTCCACAGGGGATAGGGGGCTACACCTTC; CDR3aa: CSASPQGIGGYTF
j_gene: TRBJ2-3; v_gene: TRBV7-3; abundance: once; d_gene: TRBD1; CDR3nt: TGTGCCAGCAGCTTCTCCCCATCGGGACAGGGGGCCCATACGCAGTATTTT; CDR3aa: CASSFSPSGQGAHTQYF
j_gene: TRBJ2-5; v_gene: TRBV11-2; abundance: few; d_gene: TRBD2; CDR3nt: TGTGCCAGCAGCGTTAGCGGGGGAGACCAAGAGACCCAGTACTTC; CDR3aa: CASSVSGGDQETQYF
j_gene: TRBJ2-1; v_gene: TRBV28; abundance: .; d_gene: TRBD2; CDR3nt: TGTGCCAGCCAAGGGACTAGCGGGAGGCTCAACAATGAGCAGTTCTTC; CDR3aa: CASQGTSGRLNNEQFF
j_gene: TRBJ2-3; v_gene: TRBV7-6; abundance: .; d_gene: TRBD2; CDR3nt: TGTGCCAGCAAGAGCGGGAGGGTCGAAGATACGCAGTATTTT; CDR3aa: CASKSGRVEDTQYF
j_gene: TRBJ2-3; v_gene: TRBV7-3; abundance: .; d_gene: .; CDR3nt: TGTGCCAGCAGCCGAAACGCCTTGGGGACCACAGATACGCGGTATTTT; CDR3aa: CASSRNALGTTDTRYF
j_gene: TRBJ1-2; v_gene: TRBV25-1; abundance: .; d_gene: .; CDR3nt: TGTGCCAGCCGCATGACCGGGAGCCTTAACTATGGCTACACCTTC; CDR3aa: CASRMTGSLNYGYTF
j_gene: TRBJ2-1; v_gene: TRBV11-2; abundance: .; d_gene: .; CDR3nt: TGTGCCAGCAGCTTATATGATCTCGATGAGCAGTTCTTC; CDR3aa: CASSLYDLDEQFF
j_gene: TRBJ2-7; v_gene: TRBV9; abundance: .; d_gene: TRBD2; CDR3nt: TGTGCCAGCAGCGTAGAGGGAGCGGGAGTTCCCCACGAGCAGTACTTC; CDR3aa: CASSVEGAGVPHEQYF
j_gene: TRBJ2-3; v_gene: TRBV20-1; abundance: few; d_gene: TRBD2; CDR3nt: TGCAGTGCTAGAGGGACTAGCGCAGATACGCAGTATTTT; CDR3aa: CSARGTSADTQYF
j_gene: TRBJ2-5; v_gene: TRBV7-2; abundance: few; d_gene: .; CDR3nt: TGTGCCAGCAGCCTAGGCAGACAACTCTCCGGTGGAGAGACCCAGTACTTC; CDR3aa: CASSLGRQLSGGETQYF
j_gene: TRBJ2-5; v_gene: TRBV5-5; abundance: .; d_gene: TRBD2; CDR3nt: TGTGCCAGCAGCTCCATACCGGGACTAGCGAAAGAGACCCAGTACTTC; CDR3aa: CASSSIPGLAKETQYF
j_gene: TRBJ2-3; v_gene: TRBV12-3/TRBV12-4; abundance: .; d_gene: .; CDR3nt: TGTGCCAGCAGTTTTGGGGGCGGGAGAAGTAGGACAGATACGCAGTATTTT; CDR3aa: CASSFGGGRSRTDTQYF
j_gene: TRBJ2-2; v_gene: TRBV7-3; abundance: .; d_gene: .; CDR3nt: TGTGCCAGCAGCTTGACCGGGACATCGAACACCGGGGAGCTGTTTTTT; CDR3aa: CASSLTGTSNTGELFF
j_gene: TRBJ2-5; v_gene: TRBV7-7; abundance: few; d_gene: .; CDR3nt: TGTGCCAGCAGCTCGACCGGGACAAAAGAGACCCAGTACTTC; CDR3aa: CASSSTGTKETQYF
j_gene: TRBJ2-7; v_gene: TRBV20-1; abundance: many; d_gene: TRBD1; CDR3nt: TGCAGTGCACCGGGACAGGGGATCTACGAGCAGTACTTC; CDR3aa: CSAPGQGIYEQYF
j_gene: TRBJ1-2; v_gene: TRBV12-3/TRBV12-4; abundance: few; d_gene: .; CDR3nt: TGTGCCAGCAGCCTCCAATTAACGGATGGCTACACCTTC; CDR3aa: CASSLQLTDGYTF
j_gene: TRBJ2-5; v_gene: TRBV29-1; abundance: .; d_gene: .; CDR3nt: TGCAGCGTTGAGGGGGTACTGGGAGGCGAGTTGAACAATGAGCAGTACTTC; CDR3aa: CSVEGVLGGELNNEQYF
j_gene: TRBJ2-1; v_gene: TRBV20-1; abundance: .; d_gene: TRBD2; CDR3nt: TGCAGCGCAACAGTAGCGGGGGTACGCTCCTACAATGAGCAGTTCTTC; CDR3aa: CSATVAGVRSYNEQFF
j_gene: TRBJ2-5; v_gene: TRBV14; abundance: .; d_gene: .; CDR3nt: TGTGCCAGCAGCCAAGATACGACCCTTGGAGAGACCCAGTACTTC; CDR3aa: CASSQDTTLGETQYF
j_gene: TRBJ1-2; v_gene: TRBV6-6; abundance: once; d_gene: TRBD1; CDR3nt: TGTGCCAGCAGTCCCCGGACAGGGGGCGTTTATGGCTACACCTTC; CDR3aa: CASSPRTGGVYGYTF
j_gene: TRBJ2-1; v_gene: TRBV20-1; abundance: .; d_gene: .; CDR3nt: TGCAGTGCTCAAATCACCACGACTAGTTCTTCCTACAATGAGCAGTTCTTC; CDR3aa: CSAQITTTSSSYNEQFF
j_gene: TRBJ1-1; v_gene: TRBV11-2; abundance: .; d_gene: .; CDR3nt: TGTGCCAGCAGCTTAGTGGACAGACTGAACACTGAAGTTTTCTTT; CDR3aa: CASSLVDRLNTEVFF
j_gene: TRBJ2-1; v_gene: TRBV11-2; abundance: .; d_gene: .; CDR3nt: TGTGCCAGCATCAGATTGAGCACCAATGAGCAGTTCTTC; CDR3aa: CASIRLSTNEQFF
j_gene: TRBJ2-7; v_gene: TRBV20-1; abundance: .; d_gene: .; CDR3nt: TGCAGTGCTCCCCCCCCAGCGGACCCCTACGAGCAGTACTTC; CDR3aa: CSAPPPADPYEQYF
j_gene: TRBJ2-7; v_gene: TRBV4-3; abundance: few; d_gene: TRBD2; CDR3nt: TGCGCCAGCAGCCAAGAAGGGGGACTAGCTGGTGGCTACGAGCAGTACTTC; CDR3aa: CASSQEGGLAGGYEQYF
j_gene: TRBJ2-1; v_gene: TRBV7-2; abundance: few; d_gene: .; CDR3nt: TGTGCCAGCAGCCTCCTAGGGGGTAGGGGGTACTCCTACAATGAGCAGTTCTTC; CDR3aa: CASSLLGGRGYSYNEQFF
j_gene: TRBJ2-1; v_gene: TRBV6-4; abundance: .; d_gene: TRBD2; CDR3nt: TGTGCCAGCAGCCCAAGGACTAGCGGGGGGGCAGGTGAGCAGTTCTTC; CDR3aa: CASSPRTSGGAGEQFF